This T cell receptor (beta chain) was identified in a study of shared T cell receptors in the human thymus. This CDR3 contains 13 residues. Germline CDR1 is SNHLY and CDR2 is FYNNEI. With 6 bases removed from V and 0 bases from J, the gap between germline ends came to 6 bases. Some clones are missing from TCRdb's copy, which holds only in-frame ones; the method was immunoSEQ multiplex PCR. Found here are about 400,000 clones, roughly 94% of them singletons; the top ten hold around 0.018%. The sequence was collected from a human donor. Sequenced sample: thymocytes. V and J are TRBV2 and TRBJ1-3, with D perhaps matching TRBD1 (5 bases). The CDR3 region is CASSDSSGNTIYF. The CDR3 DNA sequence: TGTGCCAGCAGCGACAGCTCTGGAAACACCATATATTTT.